This T cell receptor beta chain comes out of a study of shared clonotypes between healthy human individuals. Turning to the study itself: A donor's plate count was three for CD4 naive and three for CD4 memory; CD8 naive had two and CD8 memory one.

The deep-level immunoSEQ assay was used. Profiling relied on immunoSEQ multiplex PCR, and the TCRdb table lists in-frame clones only, not all of them. The data hold about 2.3 million clones, with 85% to 95% observed a single time. The CDR3 runs 15 residues. V was pared by 5 bases and J by 3 bases, with 17 bases between. The germline CDR1 and CDR2 sequences are SEHNR and FQNEAQ (reference sequence). V is TRBV7-9 and J is TRBJ2-7, with D possibly matching TRBD2 (6 bases). This receptor was identified in a man aged 18-30 years in good health. Some clones in this sample may be carry-over from other donors' samples. Sequencing was carried out using naive CD4+ T cells from PBMCs. The sample's subset: CD45RA+ positively selected. CDR3 DNA: TGTGCCAGCAGCCGTTTGGGGGGTACGAACTACGAGCAGTACTTC. This encodes CASSRLGGTNYEQYF. The full variable domain, completed using reference TRBV7-9 and TRBJ2-7, is DTGVSQNPRHKITKRGQNVTFRCDPISEHNRLYWYRQTLGQGPEFLTYFQNEAQLEKSRLLSDRFSAERPKGSFSTLEIQRTEQGDSAMYLCASSRLGGTNYEQYFGPGTRLTVT.